The 8 T cell receptor beta chains given below trace back to one sample, sequenced in a study of control samples from healthy donors and cancer patients. Assay: immunoSEQ multiplex PCR; the TCRdb copy retains only in-frame clones and omits some. The sample has tens of thousands of clones, more than 75% seen once. The sample taken for sequencing was PBMCs. The receptors shown here come from a woman aged 50 to 65 with head and neck cancer.

The genes are TRBV13 and TRBJ2-7; the D is unclear. The CDR3 length is 15 residues. V was cut by 0 bases and J by 0 bases, with 9 bases left in between. Germline CDR1 reads PRHDT; CDR2 reads FYEKMQ (reference sequence). Here the CDR3 DNA reads TGTGCCAGCAGCTTAGGAGAAGTGACCTCCTACGAGCAGTACTTC. Protein sequence: CASSLGEVTSYEQYF.

The V gene is TRBV11-2, the J gene TRBJ2-2; 16 bases are a match to TRBD2. This CDR3 comprises 16 residues. Germline CDR1 reads SGHAT; CDR2 reads FQNNGV. J gave up 8 bases and V 3 bases, and 3 bases lay outside the gene matches. CDR3 loop: CASSFGTSGREGELFF. CDR3 nucleotides: TGTGCCAGCAGCTTCGGGACTAGCGGGAGGGAGGGGGAGCTGTTTTTT.

The chain is built from TRBV7-9 and TRBJ1-2; D remains ambiguous. Trimming took 4 bases from V and 8 from J, leaving 8 bases between them. The CDR3 covers 11 residues. Per the germline V gene, CDR1 is SEHNR and CDR2 is FQNEAQ (reference sequence). The CDR3 sequence is CASSSVGGYTF. In DNA form, the CDR3 reads TGTGCCAGCAGCTCCGTTGGGGGCTACACCTTC.

The chain carries TRBV28 and TRBJ2-1; D tentatively reads TRBD1 or TRBD2 (6 bases each). This CDR3 has 16 amino acids. Trimming pared 8 bases from V and 8 bases from J, leaving 25 bases between. Germline V gene lookup returns CDR1 MDHEN and CDR2 SYDVKM. The CDR3 DNA reads as TGTGCCAGCGAGCCCTTCGGGGGCCCCCGAGGGTATGAGCAGTTCTTC. This gives the protein CASEPFGGPRGYEQFF.

This chain uses TRBV19 with TRBJ1-1, with D unclear. There are 14 residues in the CDR3. Trimming took 3 bases from V and 4 from J, leaving 12 bases between them. CDR1 is LNHDA and CDR2 is SQIVND in the germline V gene (reference sequence). The CDR3 nucleotides are TGTGCCAGTAGTATGGCATGGGCGGGCACTGAAGCTTTCTTT. Its protein is CASSMAWAGTEAFF.

This rearrangement joins TRBV7-3 to TRBJ2-1; unclear D gene. Germline V lookup: CDR1 SGHTA, CDR2 FQGTGA. The CDR3 is made up of 13 amino acids. The V end was cut by 5 bases, the J end by 5 bases, with 10 bases between. In DNA, the CDR3 is TGTGCCAGCAGCGTGGTGGGCAACAATGAGCAGTTCTTC. It is translated as CASSVVGNNEQFF.

V and J are TRBV9 and TRBJ1-3; D gene uncertain. Germline lookup yields CDR1 SGDLS and CDR2 YYNGEE. The length of the CDR3 is 13 residues. The V end was cut by 8 bases, the J end by 0 bases, with 9 bases between. The CDR3 sequence is CASQLDSGNTIYF. For the CDR3, the DNA is TGTGCCAGTCAGCTAGACTCTGGAAACACCATATATTTT.

V usage is TRBV3-1 (or the pseudogene TRBV3-2) and J usage is TRBJ2-4; 8 bases line up with TRBD2. CDR3 size: 15 residues. The germline gives CDR1 LGHDT, CDR2 YNNKEL (reference sequence). V shed 8 bases and J 7 bases; nucleotides not matched to a gene: 13. CDR3 sequence reads: CASRPSTGLVNIQYF. CDR3 DNA sequence: TGTGCCAGCCGACCTTCAACGGGACTAGTGAACATTCAGTACTTC.